This TCR beta chain originates from a study of Graves' ophthalmopathy and Graves' hyperthyroidism. This CDR3 has 15 amino acids. V lost 0 bases and J 1 base, leaving 9 bases between the germline ends. Germline V gene data show CDR1 as SGHTA and CDR2 as FQGTGA. Orbital computed tomography, thyroid ultrasound, TRAb, serum thyroxine and clinical symptoms formed the basis of diagnosis. This clonotype was detected ten times or more. The authors amplified TCR beta CDR3 regions from RNA transcripts. RT-PCR was first run with HTBI primers, then multiplex PCR in a second round. TCRdb used MiXCR to reprocess the multiplex PCR reads, holding one entry per CDR3 protein. The sample includes 350,000 to 450,000 distinct CDR3 sequences, roughly 18% of them seen just once.

The chain recombines TRBV7-3 with TRBJ1-1; D call uncertain. The receptor was isolated from a woman aged 18-29 years with Graves' ophthalmopathy. What was sequenced was peripheral blood. The DNA of the CDR3 is TGTGCCAGCAGCTTAACAGGAGGAGGGAACACTGAAGCTTTCTTT. It specifies CASSLTGGGNTEAFF.